Each of the 10 T cell receptor beta chains below was sequenced from the same sample in a study of T cell repertoires in cytomegalovirus infection (dated by TCRdb to the late 2010s). Sequenced using an Illumina HiSeq 1500. The public reads were reanalyzed by TCRdb: fastp trimming at Q25, MiXCR alignment, in-frame beta chains only. Rows are unified per CDR3 protein, each entry keeping the most common DNA and genes. This sample gives under 850,000 distinct CDR3 sequences in total; roughly 36% of them show up just once. The ten largest account for roughly 20% of the sample. Their antigen targets remain unknown. Sample treatment or condition, as interpreted from the label and publication: in vitro stimulation with specific CMV peptide epitopes to enrich CMV-specific T cells. The specimen was cultured PBMCs, collected from culture after CMV antigen stimulation. The receptor set was obtained from a human donor in good health (CMV status not recorded). Some clones in this sample may be carry-over from other donors' samples.

J is TRBJ1-2 and V is TRBV10-3; maybe TRBD1 (6 bases). The CDR3 loop spans 14 amino acids. The ends were cut back, 10 bases at V and 2 bases at J, with 17 bases in the middle. The germline V gene encodes CDR1 ENHRY and CDR2 SYGVKD. The DNA for the CDR3 is TGTGCCACCTTCAGACAGGAACTAAACTATGGCTACACCTTC. This gives the protein CATFRQELNYGYTF.

In this sample, this clonotype turned up a few times. The rearrangement joins TRBV7-9 to TRBJ2-7, with D possibly being TRBD1 (7 bases). Trimming removed 4 bases from V and 3 bases from J, with 16 bases in between. CDR1 and CDR2 (germline): SEHNR, FQNEAQ (reference sequence). This CDR3 contains 15 residues. Written as DNA, the CDR3 is TGTGCCAGCAGCTCCACCAGGGGGGTTTACTACGAGCAGTACTTC. Amino acids: CASSSTRGVYYEQYF. Full variable domain (rest looked up from reference TRBV7-9 and TRBJ2-7): DTGVSQNPRHKITKRGQNVTFRCDPISEHNRLYWYRQTLGQGPEFLTYFQNEAQLEKSRLLSDRFSAERPKGSFSTLEIQRTEQGDSAMYLCASSSTRGVYYEQYFGPGTRLTVT.

This chain's CDR3 is CASSSPGTSGGHEQYF. CDR3 DNA sequence: TGTGCCAGCAGCTCCCCAGGGACTAGCGGGGGCCACGAGCAGTACTTC. This chain connects TRBV7-9 to TRBJ2-7; 14 bases map to TRBD2. Losses at the gene ends were 4 bases for V and 5 bases for J; bases not matched to a gene: 7. Germline values: CDR1 SEHNR, CDR2 FQNEAQ (reference sequence). This CDR3 spans 16 amino acids. The whole variable domain, filled in from reference TRBV7-9 and TRBJ2-7, reads DTGVSQNPRHKITKRGQNVTFRCDPISEHNRLYWYRQTLGQGPEFLTYFQNEAQLEKSRLLSDRFSAERPKGSFSTLEIQRTEQGDSAMYLCASSSPGTSGGHEQYFGPGTRLTVT.

Ten or more counts support this clonotype. V is TRBV7-2 and J is TRBJ2-1; D is ambiguous. The germline V gene encodes CDR1 SGHTA and CDR2 FQGNSA. V was pared by 3 bases and J by 7 bases, with 13 bases between. This CDR3 has 14 residues. The CDR3 nucleotides are TGTGCCAGCAGCTTTGGGCTAGTGGTGAATGAGCAGTTCTTC. This sequence encodes CASSFGLVVNEQFF.

The chain combines TRBV7-9 with TRBJ2-7; 7 bases are a match to TRBD2. The CDR3 has 15 residues. The V gene's germline CDR1 is SEHNR and CDR2 FQNEAQ (reference sequence). V lost 5 bases to trimming and J lost 2 bases; unmatched junction nucleotides: 9. The CDR3 DNA reads TGTGCCAGCAGCGCAGGGCCTAGCGGCACCTACGAGCAGTACTTC. This sequence encodes CASSAGPSGTYEQYF.

This clonotype was counted a few times. The V and J genes are TRBV11-2 and TRBJ2-7; no definite D call. With 3 bases removed from V and 4 bases from J, the gap between germline ends came to 13 bases. Germline-derived CDR1 and CDR2 are SGHAT and FQNNGV. CDR3 size: 14 residues. CDR3 in DNA: TGTGCCAGCAGCTTTAATATGGGTCCTTACGAGCAGTACTTC. This encodes CASSFNMGPYEQYF.

There are many counts of this clonotype. CDR3 region: CASSPRPGTEYNQPQHF. DNA of the CDR3: TGTGCCAGCAGCCCTAGGCCCGGGACAGAATACAATCAGCCCCAGCATTTT. This sequence joins TRBV7-8 and TRBJ1-5, with 7 bases matching TRBD1. Looked up from germline, CDR1 is SGHVS and CDR2 is FQNEAQ. This CDR3 is built from 17 residues. The J segment lost 3 bases and the V segment lost 5 bases, leaving 13 bases of the junction unmatched. Variable domain in full (rest from reference TRBV7-8 and TRBJ1-5): GAGVSQSPRYKVAKRGQDVALRCDPISGHVSLFWYQQALGQGPEFLTYFQNEAQLDKSGLPSDRFFAERPEGSVSTLKIQRTQQEDSAVYLCASSPRPGTEYNQPQHFGDGTRLSIL.

The chain employs TRBV5-1 and TRBJ2-3; TRBD2 matches 10 bases. Germline CDR1 reads SGHRS; CDR2 reads YFSETQ. The CDR3 totals 17 residues. V shed 2 bases, J shed 2 bases, and the junction held 8 bases outside the gene matches. The CDR3: CASSFTLAGANTDTQYF. The DNA of the CDR3 is TGCGCCAGCAGCTTCACTCTAGCGGGGGCCAACACAGATACGCAGTATTTT.

This clonotype was counted only a few times. The gene calls are TRBV10-3 and TRBJ1-1, with D possibly being TRBD1 (5 bases). Germline CDR1 and CDR2: ENHRY and SYGVKD. CDR3 length equals 15 residues. V lost 4 bases to trimming and J lost 1 base, with 13 bases between them. Written as DNA, the CDR3 is TGTGCCATCAGTGCAACGGGACCCTGGAACACTGAAGCTTTCTTT. This translates into CAISATGPWNTEAFF.

A few counts support this clonotype. The genes are TRBV5-4 and TRBJ1-1; TRBD1 aligns across 8 bases. Germline V gives CDR1 SGHNT, CDR2 YYREEE (reference sequence). This CDR3 is 14 amino acids long. The V and J ends lost 7 bases and 0 bases, in that order; junction bases with no gene match: 5. The CDR3 reads CASGRQGMNTEAFF. DNA for the CDR3: TGTGCCAGCGGTAGACAGGGGATGAACACTGAAGCTTTCTTT.